The rows below give T cell receptor beta chains drawn from one sample of a study of shared clonotypes between healthy human individuals. Using immunoSEQ multiplex PCR, the repertoire was profiled, and TCRdb retains in-frame clones only, with some absent. The sample has approximately 1.1 million clones; more than 75% are singletons. Sequencing was done on a sample of memory CD4+ T cells from PBMCs. These receptor sequences come from a man between 18 and 29 years old in good health. Some clones in this sample may be carry-over from other donors' samples. Each CDR3 is given with its conserved first and last residue. The order of the fields is J gene, V gene, D gene, clone size, CDR3 protein, CDR3 DNA. A D gene is named only where the DNA matches it firmly. Not all rows give a size; the values are once, few, many and, for expanded clones, a class.

J: TRBJ1-2; V: TRBV27; D: NA; size: many; CDR3: CASSLVSYGGYTF; DNA: TGTGCCAGCAGTTTAGTTTCGTATGGTGGCTACACCTTC
J: TRBJ1-1; V: TRBV5-8; D: NA; size: NA; CDR3: CASSLGRLNTEAFF; DNA: TGTGCCAGCAGCTTGGGACGGCTGAACACTGAAGCTTTCTTT
J: TRBJ1-5; V: TRBV28; D: TRBD1; size: NA; CDR3: CASSSPGQGVQPQHF; DNA: TGTGCCAGCAGTTCACCGGGACAGGGGGTCCAGCCCCAGCATTTT
J: TRBJ2-1; V: TRBV7-8; D: TRBD2; size: NA; CDR3: CASSLRLAGHSYNEQFF; DNA: TGTGCCAGCAGCTTGCGGCTAGCGGGACACTCCTACAATGAGCAGTTCTTC
J: TRBJ2-4; V: TRBV28; D: NA; size: once; CDR3: CASSLDAGVVTKNIQYF; DNA: TGTGCCAGCAGTTTAGATGCAGGGGTGGTAACCAAAAACATTCAGTACTTC
J: TRBJ2-1; V: TRBV18; D: NA; size: NA; CDR3: CASSPPAYNEQFF; DNA: TGTGCCAGCTCACCTCCGGCCTACAATGAGCAGTTCTTC
J: TRBJ2-7; V: TRBV27; D: TRBD2; size: NA; CDR3: CATREGSYEQYF; DNA: TGTGCCACGCGGGAGGGCTCCTACGAGCAGTACTTC
J: TRBJ2-4; V: TRBV6-5; D: TRBD2; size: once; CDR3: CASRASGGGKNIQYF; DNA: TGTGCCAGCAGAGCTAGCGGGGGAGGCAAAAACATTCAGTACTTC
J: TRBJ2-1; V: TRBV7-6; D: NA; size: few; CDR3: CASSSPLGEQFF; DNA: TGTGCCAGCAGCTCCCCGCTGGGGGAGCAGTTCTTC
J: TRBJ2-1; V: TRBV18; D: TRBD1; size: few; CDR3: CASSARRDRDVNEQFF; DNA: TGTGCCAGCTCGGCCCGACGGGACAGGGATGTAAATGAGCAGTTCTTC
J: TRBJ2-5; V: TRBV4-3; D: TRBD1; size: few; CDR3: CASSRQGFQETQYF; DNA: TGCGCCAGCAGCCGACAGGGGTTCCAAGAGACCCAGTACTTC
J: TRBJ2-6; V: TRBV30; D: NA; size: NA; CDR3: CAWRLQVSGANVLTF; DNA: TGTGCCTGGAGGTTACAGGTCTCTGGGGCCAACGTCCTGACTTTC
J: TRBJ2-4; V: TRBV28; D: NA; size: NA; CDR3: CASSLGHVLDIQYF; DNA: TGTGCCAGCAGTTTGGGACATGTACTGGACATTCAGTACTTC
J: TRBJ2-7; V: TRBV6-1; D: NA; size: NA; CDR3: CASSRTTGYEQYF; DNA: TGTGCCAGCAGTCGCACAACCGGGTACGAGCAGTACTTC
J: TRBJ2-3; V: TRBV5-6; D: NA; size: NA; CDR3: CASSLVTRLGSADTQYF; DNA: TGTGCCAGCAGCTTGGTCACCCGACTAGGTAGTGCAGATACGCAGTATTTT
J: TRBJ1-1; V: TRBV30; D: NA; size: few; CDR3: CAWSTAWGYTEAFF; DNA: TGTGCCTGGAGCACCGCATGGGGGTACACTGAAGCTTTCTTT
J: TRBJ2-1; V: TRBV6-6; D: TRBD1; size: NA; CDR3: CASSQPAGQGDNEQFF; DNA: TGTGCCAGCAGTCAACCTGCGGGACAGGGGGACAATGAGCAGTTCTTC
J: TRBJ2-3; V: TRBV6-5; D: NA; size: once; CDR3: CASSYEGGKTDTQYF; DNA: TGTGCCAGCAGTTACGAAGGCGGAAAAACAGATACGCAGTATTTT
J: TRBJ2-7; V: TRBV6-1; D: NA; size: NA; CDR3: CAGGTGFQSGEQYF; DNA: TGTGCCGGGGGAACCGGGTTCCAAAGCGGCGAGCAGTACTTC
J: TRBJ1-2; V: TRBV7-3; D: TRBD1; size: NA; CDR3: CASSFRTGEGYTF; DNA: TGTGCCAGCAGCTTTCGGACAGGGGAGGGCTACACCTTC
J: TRBJ1-4; V: TRBV28; D: NA; size: NA; CDR3: CASSLGGSGNEKLFF; DNA: TGTGCCAGCAGTTTAGGGGGATCGGGGAATGAAAAACTGTTTTTT
J: TRBJ1-3; V: TRBV28; D: TRBD1; size: NA; CDR3: CASGRGQGNTIYF; DNA: TGTGCCAGCGGCAGGGGGCAGGGAAACACCATATATTTT
J: TRBJ2-1; V: TRBV27; D: NA; size: many; CDR3: CATKRQVSNEQFF; DNA: TGTGCCACAAAGCGGCAGGTGTCCAATGAGCAGTTCTTC
J: TRBJ2-3; V: TRBV29-1; D: TRBD2; size: NA; CDR3: CSTGTSGRARTDTQYF; DNA: TGCAGCACAGGGACTAGCGGGAGGGCCCGCACAGATACGCAGTATTTT
J: TRBJ2-6; V: TRBV2; D: NA; size: NA; CDR3: CASSAITTQAGANVLTF; DNA: TGTGCCAGCAGTGCTATTACGACCCAAGCAGGGGCCAACGTCCTGACTTTC
J: TRBJ2-5; V: TRBV5-1; D: TRBD2; size: NA; CDR3: CASSLATGTSGQETQYF; DNA: TGCGCCAGCAGCTTGGCTACCGGGACTAGCGGCCAAGAGACCCAGTACTTC
J: TRBJ2-3; V: TRBV9; D: NA; size: NA; CDR3: CASSVAAVSTDTQYF; DNA: TGTGCCAGCAGCGTAGCGGCGGTTAGCACAGATACGCAGTATTTT
J: TRBJ2-2; V: TRBV9; D: NA; size: NA; CDR3: CASSGRSTGELFF; DNA: TGTGCCAGCAGCGGGCGGAGCACCGGGGAGCTGTTTTTT
J: TRBJ1-4; V: TRBV5-1; D: NA; size: NA; CDR3: CASTYGQPNEKLFF; DNA: TGCGCCAGCACCTATGGGCAGCCTAATGAAAAACTGTTTTTT
J: TRBJ2-7; V: TRBV6-6; D: NA; size: many; CDR3: CASSLGGSRYEQYF; DNA: TGTGCCAGCAGCCTCGGAGGGTCCCGCTACGAGCAGTACTTC
J: TRBJ1-1; V: TRBV19; D: NA; size: NA; CDR3: CASSNPRHAWTTEAFF; DNA: TGTGCCAGTAGTAACCCTCGGCACGCCTGGACCACTGAAGCTTTCTTT
J: TRBJ1-2; V: TRBV7-8; D: NA; size: once; CDR3: CASSLGGEGYTF; DNA: TGTGCCAGCAGCTTAGGGGGTGAGGGCTACACCTTC
J: TRBJ2-2; V: TRBV5-4; D: NA; size: NA; CDR3: CASSPLGGANTGELFF; DNA: TGTGCCAGCAGCCCGTTGGGCGGAGCGAACACCGGGGAGCTGTTTTTT
J: TRBJ2-4; V: TRBV13; D: NA; size: NA; CDR3: CASSLVGLAKNIQYF; DNA: TGTGCCAGCAGCTTAGTGGGGCTAGCCAAAAACATTCAGTACTTC
J: TRBJ2-7; V: TRBV7-2; D: TRBD2; size: many; CDR3: CASSSVAGEQYF; DNA: TGTGCCAGCAGCTCAGTGGCGGGAGAACAGTACTTC
J: TRBJ1-4; V: TRBV7-9; D: NA; size: NA; CDR3: CASSLGQGVYEKLFF; DNA: TGTGCCAGCAGCTTAGGGCAGGGTGTTTATGAAAAACTGTTTTTT
J: TRBJ2-7; V: TRBV4-1; D: NA; size: NA; CDR3: CASSQPSEGGSYEQYF; DNA: TGCGCCAGCAGCCAACCTTCTGAAGGGGGATCCTACGAGCAGTACTTC
J: TRBJ2-3; V: TRBV19; D: TRBD1; size: NA; CDR3: CASSMGQGLDTQYF; DNA: TGTGCCAGTAGTATGGGACAGGGTTTGGATACGCAGTATTTT
J: TRBJ2-2; V: TRBV13; D: NA; size: NA; CDR3: CASKGGPTTGELFF; DNA: TGTGCCAGCAAAGGGGGGCCGACGACCGGGGAGCTGTTTTTT
J: TRBJ2-5; V: TRBV7-8; D: NA; size: NA; CDR3: CASSLGTPQETQYF; DNA: TGTGCCAGCAGCTTAGGGACCCCTCAAGAGACCCAGTACTTC
J: TRBJ1-1; V: TRBV28; D: NA; size: NA; CDR3: CASSLRREAEAFF; DNA: TGTGCCAGCAGTTTACGGAGGGAGGCTGAAGCTTTCTTT
J: TRBJ2-3; V: TRBV27; D: NA; size: few; CDR3: CATWSSQATQYF; DNA: TGTGCCACCTGGAGCAGCCAGGCTACGCAGTATTTT
J: TRBJ2-3; V: TRBV9; D: NA; size: NA; CDR3: CASSVELNLDTQYF; DNA: TGTGCCAGCAGCGTAGAGCTAAATTTGGATACGCAGTATTTT
J: TRBJ2-1; V: TRBV11-3; D: NA; size: NA; CDR3: CASSLGGIYNEQFF; DNA: TGTGCCAGCAGCTTGGGAGGAATTTACAATGAGCAGTTCTTC
J: TRBJ2-7; V: TRBV28; D: NA; size: once; CDR3: CASSLGGADEQYF; DNA: TGTGCCAGCAGCCTAGGCGGGGCCGACGAGCAGTACTTC
J: TRBJ2-5; V: TRBV29-1; D: NA; size: NA; CDR3: CSVVESLNRETQYF; DNA: TGCAGCGTTGTAGAAAGCCTAAACCGGGAGACCCAGTACTTC
J: TRBJ2-2; V: TRBV7-7; D: NA; size: NA; CDR3: CASSASENSNTGELFF; DNA: TGTGCCAGCAGCGCCTCAGAGAACTCGAACACCGGGGAGCTGTTTTTT
J: TRBJ1-5; V: TRBV2; D: NA; size: NA; CDR3: CASSGGYSNQPQHF; DNA: TGTGCCAGCAGTGGGGGATATAGCAATCAGCCCCAGCATTTT
J: TRBJ2-2; V: TRBV15; D: NA; size: few; CDR3: CATSLRGLGTGELFF; DNA: TGTGCCACCAGCCTCAGGGGTTTGGGCACCGGGGAGCTGTTTTTT
J: TRBJ1-3; V: TRBV7-9; D: NA; size: NA; CDR3: CASSLGGHSGNTIYF; DNA: TGTGCCAGCAGCTTAGGGGGCCACTCTGGAAACACCATATATTTT
J: TRBJ2-2; V: TRBV23-1; D: TRBD1; size: NA; CDR3: CASRVKGGANTGELFF; DNA: TGCGCCAGCAGGGTCAAAGGGGGCGCGAACACCGGGGAGCTGTTTTTT
J: TRBJ2-5; V: TRBV5-5; D: TRBD2; size: NA; CDR3: CASRLGGQETQYF; DNA: TGTGCCAGCAGGTTGGGGGGGCAAGAGACCCAGTACTTC